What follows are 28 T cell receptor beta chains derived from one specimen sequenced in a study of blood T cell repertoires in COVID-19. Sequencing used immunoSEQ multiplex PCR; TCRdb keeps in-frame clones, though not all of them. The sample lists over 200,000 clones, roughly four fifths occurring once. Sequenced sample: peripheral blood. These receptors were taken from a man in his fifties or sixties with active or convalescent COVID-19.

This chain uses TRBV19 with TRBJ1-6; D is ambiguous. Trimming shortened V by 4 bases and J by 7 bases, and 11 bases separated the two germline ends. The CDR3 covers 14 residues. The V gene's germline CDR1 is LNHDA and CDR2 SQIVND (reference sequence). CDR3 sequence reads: CASSNRGWNSPLHF. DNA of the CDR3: TGTGCCAGTAGTAACCGCGGGTGGAATTCACCCCTCCACTTT.

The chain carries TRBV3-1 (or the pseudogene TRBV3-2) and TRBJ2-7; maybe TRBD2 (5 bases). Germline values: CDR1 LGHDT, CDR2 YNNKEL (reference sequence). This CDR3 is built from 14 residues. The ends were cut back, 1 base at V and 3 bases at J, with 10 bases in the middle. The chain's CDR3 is CASSQAEGGYEQYF. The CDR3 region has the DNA TGTGCCAGCAGCCAAGCCGAGGGCGGCTACGAGCAGTACTTC.

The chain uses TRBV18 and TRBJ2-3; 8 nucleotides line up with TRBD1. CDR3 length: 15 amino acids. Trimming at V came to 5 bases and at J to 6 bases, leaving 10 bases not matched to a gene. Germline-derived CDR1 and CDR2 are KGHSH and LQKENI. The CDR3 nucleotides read TGTGCCAGCTCAACCTCCGGGACAGGTTTGGATACGCAGTATTTT. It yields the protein CASSTSGTGLDTQYF.

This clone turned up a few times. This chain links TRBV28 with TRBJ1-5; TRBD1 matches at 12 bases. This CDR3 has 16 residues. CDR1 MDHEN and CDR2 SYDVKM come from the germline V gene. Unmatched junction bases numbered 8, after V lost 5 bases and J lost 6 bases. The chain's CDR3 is CASSRSGTGGVQPQHF. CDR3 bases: TGTGCCAGCAGTCGCTCCGGGACAGGGGGCGTTCAGCCCCAGCATTTT.

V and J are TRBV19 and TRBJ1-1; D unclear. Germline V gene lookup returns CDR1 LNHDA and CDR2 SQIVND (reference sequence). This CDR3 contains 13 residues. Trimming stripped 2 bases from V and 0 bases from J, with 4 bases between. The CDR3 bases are TGTGCCAGTAGTATAATAATGAACACTGAAGCTTTCTTT. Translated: CASSIIMNTEAFF.

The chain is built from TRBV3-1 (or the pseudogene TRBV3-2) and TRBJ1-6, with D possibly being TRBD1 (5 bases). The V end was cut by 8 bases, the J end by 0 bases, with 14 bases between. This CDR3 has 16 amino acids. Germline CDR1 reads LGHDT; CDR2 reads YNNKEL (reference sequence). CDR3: CASGFRGSSYNSPLHF. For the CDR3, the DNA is TGTGCCAGCGGGTTCCGGGGGAGCTCCTATAATTCACCCCTCCACTTT.

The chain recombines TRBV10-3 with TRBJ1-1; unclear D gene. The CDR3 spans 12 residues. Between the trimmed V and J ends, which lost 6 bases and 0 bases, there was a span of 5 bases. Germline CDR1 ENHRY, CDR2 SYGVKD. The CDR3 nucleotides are TGTGCCATCAGGTCAGTGAACACTGAAGCTTTCTTT. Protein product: CAIRSVNTEAFF.

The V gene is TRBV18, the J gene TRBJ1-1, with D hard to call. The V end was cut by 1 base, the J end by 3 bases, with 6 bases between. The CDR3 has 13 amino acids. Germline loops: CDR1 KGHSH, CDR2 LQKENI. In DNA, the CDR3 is TGTGCCAGCTCACCACAAGGAGACACTGAAGCTTTCTTT. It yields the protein CASSPQGDTEAFF. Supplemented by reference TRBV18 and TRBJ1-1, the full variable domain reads NAGVMQNPRHLVRRRGQEARLRCSPMKGHSHVYWYRQLPEEGLKFMVYLQKENIIDESGMPKERFSAEFPKEGPSILRIQQVVRGDSAAYFCASSPQGDTEAFFGQGTRLTVV.

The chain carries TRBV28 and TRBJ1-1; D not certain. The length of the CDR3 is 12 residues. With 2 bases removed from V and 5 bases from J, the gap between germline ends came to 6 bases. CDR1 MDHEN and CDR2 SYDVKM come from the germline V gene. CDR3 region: CASSLGRTEAFF. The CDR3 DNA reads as TGTGCCAGCAGTTTAGGGAGGACTGAAGCTTTCTTT.

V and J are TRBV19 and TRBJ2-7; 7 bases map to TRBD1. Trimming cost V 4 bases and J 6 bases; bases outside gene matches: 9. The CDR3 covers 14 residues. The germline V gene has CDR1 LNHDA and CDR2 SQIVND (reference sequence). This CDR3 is CASSTTRQGPEQYF. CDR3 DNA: TGTGCCAGTAGTACTACTCGACAGGGTCCCGAGCAGTACTTC.

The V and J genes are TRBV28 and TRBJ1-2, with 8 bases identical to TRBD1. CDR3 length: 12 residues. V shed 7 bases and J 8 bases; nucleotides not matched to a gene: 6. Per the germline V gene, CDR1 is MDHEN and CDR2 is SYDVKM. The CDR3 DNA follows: TGTGCCAGCACCACCCAGGGGGCCGGCTACACCTTC. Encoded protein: CASTTQGAGYTF.

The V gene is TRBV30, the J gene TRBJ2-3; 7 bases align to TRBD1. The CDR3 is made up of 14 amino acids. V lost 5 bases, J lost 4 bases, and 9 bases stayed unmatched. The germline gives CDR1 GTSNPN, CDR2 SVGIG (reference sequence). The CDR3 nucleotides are TGTGCCTGGGGCCGGACAGGTTGGGCAGATACGCAGTATTTT. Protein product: CAWGRTGWADTQYF.

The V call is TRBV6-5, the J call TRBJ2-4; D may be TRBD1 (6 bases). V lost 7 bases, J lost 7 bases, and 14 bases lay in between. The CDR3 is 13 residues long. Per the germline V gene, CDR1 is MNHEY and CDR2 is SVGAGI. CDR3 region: CASTMTGSNIQYF. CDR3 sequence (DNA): TGTGCCAGCACCATGACAGGTTCTAACATTCAGTACTTC.

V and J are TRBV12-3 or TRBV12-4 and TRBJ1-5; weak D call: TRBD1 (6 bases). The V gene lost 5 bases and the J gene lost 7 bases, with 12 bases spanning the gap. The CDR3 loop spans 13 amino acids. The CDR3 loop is CASSTGFNQPQHF. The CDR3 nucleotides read TGTGCCAGCAGTACAGGGTTTAACCAGCCCCAGCATTTT.

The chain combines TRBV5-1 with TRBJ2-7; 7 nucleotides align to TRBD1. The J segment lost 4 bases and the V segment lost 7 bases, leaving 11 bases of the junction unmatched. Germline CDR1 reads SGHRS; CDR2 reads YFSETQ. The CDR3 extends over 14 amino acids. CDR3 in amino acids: CASGPRGLGYEQYF. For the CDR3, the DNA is TGCGCCAGCGGCCCGAGGGGGCTGGGATACGAGCAGTACTTC.

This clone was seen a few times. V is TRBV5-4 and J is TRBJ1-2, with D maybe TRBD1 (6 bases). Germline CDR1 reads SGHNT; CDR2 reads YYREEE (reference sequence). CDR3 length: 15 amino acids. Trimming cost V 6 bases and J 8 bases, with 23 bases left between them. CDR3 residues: CASNLPDGGLGGYTF. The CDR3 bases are TGTGCCAGCAATCTCCCTGACGGGGGGCTGGGGGGCTACACCTTC.

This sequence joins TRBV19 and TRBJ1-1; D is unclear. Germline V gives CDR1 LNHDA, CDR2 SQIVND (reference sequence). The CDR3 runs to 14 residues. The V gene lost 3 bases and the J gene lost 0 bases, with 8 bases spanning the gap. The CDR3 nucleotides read TGTGCCAGTAGTATTCTCTTTATGAACACTGAAGCTTTCTTT. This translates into CASSILFMNTEAFF.

The CDR3 DNA reads TGTGCCAGCAGTAAGGGACAGTACACTGAAGCTTTCTTT. Translation gives CASSKGQYTEAFF. The chain couples TRBV6-6 to TRBJ1-1; 7 bases align to TRBD1. The CDR3 runs 13 residues. Germline CDR1 is MNHNY and CDR2 is SVGAGI (reference sequence). V lost 5 bases to trimming and J lost 3 bases; unmatched junction nucleotides: 3.

CDR3 sequence reads: CASSLGGRSNTEAFF. CDR3 nucleotides: TGTGCCAGCAGCTTAGGCGGCAGAAGCAACACTGAAGCTTTCTTT. The chain has TRBV7-9 and TRBJ1-1; no clear D. V was trimmed by 1 base and J by 2 bases, leaving 11 bases between them. The germline CDR1 and CDR2 sequences are SEHNR and FQNEAQ (reference sequence). The CDR3 extends over 15 amino acids.

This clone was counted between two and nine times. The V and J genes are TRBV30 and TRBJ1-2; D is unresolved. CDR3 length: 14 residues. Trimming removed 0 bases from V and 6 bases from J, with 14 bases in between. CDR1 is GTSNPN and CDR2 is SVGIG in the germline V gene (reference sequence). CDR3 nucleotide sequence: TGTGCCTGGAGTGTGAACAGCCCTATTAATGGCTACACCTTC. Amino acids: CAWSVNSPINGYTF.

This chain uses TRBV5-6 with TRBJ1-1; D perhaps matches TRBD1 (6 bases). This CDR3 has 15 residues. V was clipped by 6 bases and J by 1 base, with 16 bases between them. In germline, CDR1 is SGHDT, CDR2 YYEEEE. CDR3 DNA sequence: TGTGCCAGCACTTCGCCGGGACAACCGAACACTGAAGCTTTCTTT. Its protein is CASTSPGQPNTEAFF.

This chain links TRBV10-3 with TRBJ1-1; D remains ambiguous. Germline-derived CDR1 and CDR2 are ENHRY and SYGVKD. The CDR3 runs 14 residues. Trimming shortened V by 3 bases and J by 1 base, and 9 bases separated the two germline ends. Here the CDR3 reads CAISDFGRNTEAFF. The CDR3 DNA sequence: TGTGCCATCAGTGACTTCGGGAGGAACACTGAAGCTTTCTTT.

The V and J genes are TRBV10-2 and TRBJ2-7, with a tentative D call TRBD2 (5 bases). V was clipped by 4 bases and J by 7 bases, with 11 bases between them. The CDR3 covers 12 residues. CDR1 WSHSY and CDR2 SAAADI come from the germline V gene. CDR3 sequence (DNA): TGCGCCAGCAGTGGACTCACTAGAGAGCAGTACTTC. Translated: CASSGLTREQYF.

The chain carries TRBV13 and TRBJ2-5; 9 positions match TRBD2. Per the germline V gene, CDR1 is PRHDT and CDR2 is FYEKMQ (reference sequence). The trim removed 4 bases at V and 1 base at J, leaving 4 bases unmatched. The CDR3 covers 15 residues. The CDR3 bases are TGTGCCAGCAGCTCGACTAGCGGCGGCCAAGAGACCCAGTACTTC. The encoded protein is CASSSTSGGQETQYF.

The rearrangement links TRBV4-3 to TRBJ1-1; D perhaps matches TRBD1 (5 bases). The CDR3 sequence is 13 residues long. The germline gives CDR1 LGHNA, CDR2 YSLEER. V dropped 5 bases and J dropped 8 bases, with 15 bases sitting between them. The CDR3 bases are TGCGCCAGCAGCGCTGCAGGGCTCAAGGAAGCTTTCTTT. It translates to CASSAAGLKEAFF.

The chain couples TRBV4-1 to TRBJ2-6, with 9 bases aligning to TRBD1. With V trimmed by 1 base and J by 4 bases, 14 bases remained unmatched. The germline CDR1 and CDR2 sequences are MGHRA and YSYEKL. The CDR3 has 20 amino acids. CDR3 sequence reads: CASSQGGGDRAVWGANVLTF. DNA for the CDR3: TGCGCCAGCAGCCAAGGGGGCGGGGACAGGGCGGTGTGGGGGGCCAACGTCCTGACTTTC.

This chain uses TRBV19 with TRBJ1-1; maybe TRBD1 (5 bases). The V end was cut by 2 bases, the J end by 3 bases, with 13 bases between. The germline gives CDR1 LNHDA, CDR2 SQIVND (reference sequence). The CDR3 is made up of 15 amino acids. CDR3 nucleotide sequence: TGTGCCAGTAGTATAATCTTGGGGGGGTACACTGAAGCTTTCTTT. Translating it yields CASSIILGGYTEAFF. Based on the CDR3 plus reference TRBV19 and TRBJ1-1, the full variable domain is DGGITQSPKYLFRKEGQNVTLSCEQNLNHDAMYWYRQDPGQGLRLIYYSQIVNDFQKGDIAEGYSVSREKKESFPLTVTSAQKNPTAFYLCASSIILGGYTEAFFGQGTRLTVV.

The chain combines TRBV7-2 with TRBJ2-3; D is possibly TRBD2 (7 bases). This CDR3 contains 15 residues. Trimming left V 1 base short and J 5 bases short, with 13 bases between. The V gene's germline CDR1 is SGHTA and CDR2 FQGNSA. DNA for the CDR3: TGTGCCAGCAGCTTAGGGGGGGGGCTTGGAGATACGCAGTATTTT. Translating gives CASSLGGGLGDTQYF.